The 10 T cell receptor beta chains given below trace back to one sample, sequenced in a study of blood T cell repertoires in COVID-19 (dated by TCRdb to 2020 to 2022). The library relied on the immunoSEQ multiplex PCR assay. In its TCRdb copy, this immuneACCESS table keeps in-frame sequences only and misses some clones. Where compared with another copy, unresolved V genes explain less than half of these, and the others have no known cause. This sample has around 100,000 clones in its table, and roughly 80% of those were observed once. The ten largest account for around a third of the sample. The sequencing input was peripheral blood. The receptors originated from a man aged 65-85 years with active or convalescent COVID-19.

This clone was seen ten or more times. The CDR3 nucleotides are TGTGCCAGCAACCAACAGGGGGCAGATACGCAGTATTTT. It translates to CASNQQGADTQYF. The V gene is TRBV11-2, the J gene TRBJ2-3, with TRBD1 matching over 8 bases. CDR1 is SGHAT and CDR2 is FQNNGV in the germline V gene. The V and J ends lost 7 bases and 4 bases, in that order; junction bases with no gene match: 4. The CDR3 extends over 13 amino acids.

The V gene is TRBV24-1, the J gene TRBJ2-7; TRBD2 matches 12 bases. Germline CDR1 is KGHDR and CDR2 is SFDVKD. Losses at the gene ends were 3 bases for V and 4 bases for J; bases not matched to a gene: 3. This CDR3 region has 15 residues. The CDR3 nucleotides read TGTGCCACCAGTGATCGGACTAGCGGGGCGTACGAGCAGTACTTC. The encoded protein is CATSDRTSGAYEQYF.

This clone was seen once. This rearrangement joins TRBV19 to TRBJ1-6, with D unresolved. The germline CDR1 and CDR2 sequences are LNHDA and SQIVND (reference sequence). Trimming took 5 bases from V and 9 from J, leaving 17 bases between them. The CDR3 contains 15 residues. CDR3 DNA sequence: TGTGCCAGTAGTGAAGCGGGGAGGAGGGCTTCACCCCTCCACTTT. This sequence encodes CASSEAGRRASPLHF.

The gene calls are TRBV3-1 (or the pseudogene TRBV3-2) and TRBJ1-2; D remains unclear. The germline V gene has CDR1 LGHDT and CDR2 YNNKEL (reference sequence). The CDR3 loop spans 11 amino acids. V lost 4 bases, J lost 5 bases, and 5 bases lay in between. CDR3 bases: TGTGCCAGCAGCCCGGGGTATGGCTACACCTTC. Translated: CASSPGYGYTF.

The V and J genes are TRBV6-2 or TRBV6-3 and TRBJ1-4; 7 nucleotides agree with TRBD1. This CDR3 is built from 14 residues. The V segment lost 5 bases and the J segment 7 bases; nucleotides outside the gene matches: 7. CDR1 and CDR2 (germline): MNHEY, SVGEGT. The CDR3 region is CASSLTGSREKLFF. CDR3 coding DNA: TGTGCCAGCAGTCTGACAGGGAGTCGTGAAAAACTGTTTTTT.

This chain uses TRBV11-2 with TRBJ2-1, with D tentatively TRBD2 (5 bases). This CDR3 contains 16 residues. Germline V gene sequence: CDR1 SGHAT, CDR2 FQNNGV. Trimming removed 1 base at V and 0 bases at J, with 10 bases between. CDR3 region: CASSLGTSSSYNEQFF. CDR3 nucleotide sequence: TGTGCCAGCAGCTTAGGGACTTCCAGCTCCTACAATGAGCAGTTCTTC.

This clone occurred once. This sequence joins TRBV5-1 and TRBJ2-7, with D possibly TRBD2 on 5 matching bases. The V and J ends lost 0 bases and 7 bases respectively, with 8 bases between them. CDR1 and CDR2 (germline): SGHRS, YFSETQ. The CDR3 runs to 12 residues. The CDR3 loop reads CASSLGSGEQYF. In nucleotides, the CDR3 is TGCGCCAGCAGCTTGGGGAGCGGTGAGCAGTACTTC.

The gene calls are TRBV20-1 and TRBJ1-5; 8 nucleotides line up with TRBD1. The CDR3 spans 14 residues. From germline, CDR1 is DFQATT and CDR2 SNEGSKA (reference sequence). Unmatched junction bases numbered 8, after V lost 3 bases and J lost 7 bases. The CDR3 protein is CSASQGAKEQPQHF. CDR3 in DNA: TGCAGTGCTAGTCAGGGGGCAAAGGAGCAGCCCCAGCATTTT.

About this clone: This may be a read error, as it is one base from a much larger clone. J is TRBJ2-1 and V is TRBV3-1 (or the pseudogene TRBV3-2); tentative D call: TRBD2 (6 bases). Germline V CDR1 and CDR2: LGHDT, YNNKEL (reference sequence). Trimming removed 0 bases from V and 12 bases from J, with 12 bases in between. The CDR3 is 13 amino acids. The CDR3 nucleotides are TGTGCCAGCAGCCAAGATCGAGCGGAGGGGCAGTTCTTC. Protein product: CASSQDRAEGQFF.

The chain employs TRBV6-5 and TRBJ2-3, with a tentative D call TRBD1 (5 bases). V gave up 7 bases and J gave up 4 bases, with 15 bases separating them. The CDR3 covers 14 residues. Germline V gene sequence: CDR1 MNHEY, CDR2 SVGAGI. This chain's CDR3 is CASKAGLLADTQYF. The CDR3 nucleotides read TGTGCCAGCAAGGCAGGGCTTCTCGCAGATACGCAGTATTTT.